These T cell receptor beta chains were read from a single sample in a study of OX40 agonist ivuxolimab in advanced cancers. Libraries were prepared by immunoSEQ multiplex PCR; TCRdb keeps only in-frame clonotypes and omits some of them. This table holds approximately 19,000 clones, around 84% found once. Here the sequenced sample was CD4+ or CD8+ T cells sorted from blood, taken in a trial of the OX40 agonist ivuxolimab. These TCRs come from an adult with an advanced solid tumor such as melanoma, head and neck, liver or kidney cancer. Each CDR3 is given without its conserved first and last residue. Each record gives: J gene, D gene, V gene, CDR3 protein. The D gene is left open where the match is weak.

j_gene: TRBJ2-5; d_gene: TRBD1; v_gene: TRBV18; CDR3aa: ASSPPLNRGETQY
j_gene: TRBJ2-7; d_gene: TRBD1; v_gene: TRBV28; CDR3aa: ASTTGGVYEQY
j_gene: TRBJ1-4; d_gene: -; v_gene: TRBV4-1; CDR3aa: ASSQEGRAGGKLF
j_gene: TRBJ1-4; d_gene: -; v_gene: TRBV27; CDR3aa: ASSFGLGRGNEKLF
j_gene: TRBJ2-1; d_gene: -; v_gene: TRBV5-1; CDR3aa: ASSLETGLSYNEQF
j_gene: TRBJ1-6; d_gene: -; v_gene: TRBV7-9; CDR3aa: ASSPAGSYNSPLH
j_gene: TRBJ2-3; d_gene: TRBD2; v_gene: TRBV9; CDR3aa: ASSVASGDTDTQY
j_gene: TRBJ1-2; d_gene: TRBD1; v_gene: TRBV28; CDR3aa: ASSFLGTGDGYT
j_gene: TRBJ2-5; d_gene: TRBD1; v_gene: TRBV7-3; CDR3aa: ASSPQGTGETQY
j_gene: TRBJ1-1; d_gene: -; v_gene: TRBV4-1; CDR3aa: ASSQGQRGSTEAF
j_gene: TRBJ2-1; d_gene: TRBD2; v_gene: TRBV30; CDR3aa: AWDGLDYHEQF
j_gene: TRBJ1-1; d_gene: -; v_gene: TRBV19; CDR3aa: ASSIDGVMNTEAF
j_gene: TRBJ2-7; d_gene: -; v_gene: TRBV7-9; CDR3aa: ASSFGTTYEQY
j_gene: TRBJ1-3; d_gene: -; v_gene: TRBV7-6; CDR3aa: ASSPVNSGNTIY
j_gene: TRBJ1-1; d_gene: TRBD1; v_gene: TRBV6-1; CDR3aa: ASSEGKGTAREAF
j_gene: TRBJ2-7; d_gene: TRBD1; v_gene: TRBV2; CDR3aa: ASSATGTGGPYEQY
j_gene: TRBJ1-1; d_gene: TRBD1; v_gene: TRBV7-9; CDR3aa: ASSLAGRQGEAF
j_gene: TRBJ1-1; d_gene: TRBD1; v_gene: TRBV6-5; CDR3aa: ASSYWTGNTEAF
j_gene: TRBJ2-1; d_gene: TRBD2; v_gene: TRBV28; CDR3aa: ASSFERGGNEQF
j_gene: TRBJ1-2; d_gene: -; v_gene: TRBV7-9; CDR3aa: ASSPGQINYGYT
j_gene: TRBJ2-3; d_gene: -; v_gene: TRBV19; CDR3aa: ASRRAEYHTDTQY
j_gene: TRBJ1-3; d_gene: -; v_gene: TRBV9; CDR3aa: ASSEGGGTGNTIY
j_gene: TRBJ2-3; d_gene: -; v_gene: TRBV19; CDR3aa: ASKPAGWAGDTQY
j_gene: TRBJ2-3; d_gene: -; v_gene: TRBV5-5; CDR3aa: ASSPPMDLSTDTQY
j_gene: TRBJ2-1; d_gene: -; v_gene: TRBV29-1; CDR3aa: SVLFDEQF